Given below is one T cell receptor beta chain in context. The target antigen is unknown. TCRdb's copy holds only in-frame clones and misses some; the assay was immunoSEQ multiplex PCR. The sample lists about 140,000 clones; 70% to 90% were seen once. The entry originates in a study of cytomegalovirus exposure and HLA in healthy donors. On the study more broadly: The 666 first-cohort repertoires shared a platform with the 120 or so validation repertoires, as reported in a later analysis. Study-level findings and limits: Whilst most TCR sequences proved rare, a subset of public TCRs occurred across many donors. It was reported that the classifier diagnosed cytomegalovirus status with high specificity and sensitivity in both the original and validation cohorts.

The CDR3 runs 15 residues. Germline V CDR1 and CDR2: LNHNV, YYDKDF (reference sequence). V gave up 5 bases and J gave up 3 bases; unmatched junction bases: 8. The material sequenced was PBMCs. This chain joins TRBV15 and TRBJ2-7; 9 bases agree with TRBD1. This clonotype originated in a woman between 18 and 29 years old in good health and CMV-seropositive. The CDR3 spells CATSYDRGGSYEQYF. DNA of the CDR3: TGTGCCACCAGCTATGACAGGGGGGGAAGCTACGAGCAGTACTTC.